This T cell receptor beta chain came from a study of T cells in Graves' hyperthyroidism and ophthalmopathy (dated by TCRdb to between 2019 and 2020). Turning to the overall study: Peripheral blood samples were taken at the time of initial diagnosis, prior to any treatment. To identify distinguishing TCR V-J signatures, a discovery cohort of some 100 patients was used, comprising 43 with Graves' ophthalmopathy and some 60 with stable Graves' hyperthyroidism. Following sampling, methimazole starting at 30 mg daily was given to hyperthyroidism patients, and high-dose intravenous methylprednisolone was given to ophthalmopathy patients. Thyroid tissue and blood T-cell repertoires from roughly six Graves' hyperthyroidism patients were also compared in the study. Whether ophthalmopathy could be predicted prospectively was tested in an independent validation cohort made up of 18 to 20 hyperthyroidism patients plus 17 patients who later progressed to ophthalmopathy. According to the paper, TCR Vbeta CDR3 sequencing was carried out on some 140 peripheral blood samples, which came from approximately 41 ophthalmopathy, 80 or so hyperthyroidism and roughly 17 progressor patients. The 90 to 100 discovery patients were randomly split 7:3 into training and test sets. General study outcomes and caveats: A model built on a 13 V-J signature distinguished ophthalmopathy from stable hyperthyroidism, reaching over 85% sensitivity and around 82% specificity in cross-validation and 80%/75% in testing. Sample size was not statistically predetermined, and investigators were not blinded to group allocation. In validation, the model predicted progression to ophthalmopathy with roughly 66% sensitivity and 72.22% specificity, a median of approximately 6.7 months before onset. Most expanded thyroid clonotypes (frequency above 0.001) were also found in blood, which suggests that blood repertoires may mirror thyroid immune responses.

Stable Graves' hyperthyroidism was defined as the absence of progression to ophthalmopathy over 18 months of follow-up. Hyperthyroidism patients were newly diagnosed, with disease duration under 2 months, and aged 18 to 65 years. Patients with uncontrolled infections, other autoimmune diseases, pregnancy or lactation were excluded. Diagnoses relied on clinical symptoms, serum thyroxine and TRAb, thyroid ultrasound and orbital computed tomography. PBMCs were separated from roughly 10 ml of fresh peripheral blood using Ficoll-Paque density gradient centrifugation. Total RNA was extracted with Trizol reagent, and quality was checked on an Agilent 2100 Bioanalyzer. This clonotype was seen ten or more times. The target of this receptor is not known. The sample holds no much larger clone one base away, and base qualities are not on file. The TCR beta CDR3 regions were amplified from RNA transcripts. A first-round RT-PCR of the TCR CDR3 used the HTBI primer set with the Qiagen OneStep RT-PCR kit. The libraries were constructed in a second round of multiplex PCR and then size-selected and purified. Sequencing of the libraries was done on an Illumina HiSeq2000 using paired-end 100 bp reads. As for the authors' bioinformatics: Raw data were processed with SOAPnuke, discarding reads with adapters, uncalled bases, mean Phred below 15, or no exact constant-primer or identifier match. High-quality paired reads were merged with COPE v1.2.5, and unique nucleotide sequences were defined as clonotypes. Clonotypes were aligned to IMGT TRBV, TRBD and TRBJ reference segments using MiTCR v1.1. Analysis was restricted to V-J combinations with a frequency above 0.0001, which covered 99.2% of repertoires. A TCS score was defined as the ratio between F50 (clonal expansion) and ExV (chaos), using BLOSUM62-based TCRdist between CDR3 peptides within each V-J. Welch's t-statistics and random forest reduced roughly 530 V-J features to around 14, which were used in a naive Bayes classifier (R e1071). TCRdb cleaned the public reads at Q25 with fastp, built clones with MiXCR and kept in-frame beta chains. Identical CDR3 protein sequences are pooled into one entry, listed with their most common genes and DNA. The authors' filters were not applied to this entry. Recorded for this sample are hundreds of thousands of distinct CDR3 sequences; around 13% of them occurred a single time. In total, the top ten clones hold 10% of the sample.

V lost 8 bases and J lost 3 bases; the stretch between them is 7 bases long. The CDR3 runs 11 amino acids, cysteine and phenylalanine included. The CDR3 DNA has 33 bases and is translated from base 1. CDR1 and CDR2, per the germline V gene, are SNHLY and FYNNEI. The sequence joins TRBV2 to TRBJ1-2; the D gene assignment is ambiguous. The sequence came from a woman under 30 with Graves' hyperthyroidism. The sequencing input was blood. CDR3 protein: CASRRDYGYTF. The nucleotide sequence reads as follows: TGTGCCAGCCGCCGGGACTATGGCTACACCTTC.